The 4 T cell receptor beta chains below all came from one sample that was sequenced in a study of control samples from healthy donors and cancer patients. The data were produced by immunoSEQ multiplex PCR, yet TCRdb's version contains in-frame clones alone and is incomplete. The table records 70,000 or so clones, 85% to 95% of them present only once. Input material: blood. These receptors were taken from a woman aged 40 to 55 in good health.

A few counts support this clone. The chain is built from TRBV25-1 and TRBJ1-6; unclear D gene. With 3 bases removed from V and 6 bases from J, the gap between germline ends came to 12 bases. Germline assignment: CDR1 MGHDK and CDR2 SYGVNS. This CDR3 contains 15 residues. The CDR3: CASSDRGFGNSPLHF. CDR3 nucleotide sequence: TGTGCCAGCAGTGATCGGGGTTTTGGTAATTCACCCCTCCACTTT.

V gene TRBV7-6 combines with J gene TRBJ1-3, with D possibly being TRBD1 (5 bases). This CDR3 is built from 14 residues. V was pared by 5 bases and J by 4 bases, with 12 bases between. CDR1 and CDR2 (germline): SGHVS, FNYEAQ. This CDR3 reads CASSVDSRGNTIYF. CDR3 bases: TGTGCCAGCAGCGTCGACAGTAGGGGAAACACCATATATTTT.

The CDR3: CASSTGSRYTGELFF. CDR3 nucleotide sequence: TGCGCCAGCAGCACCGGGTCGCGGTACACCGGGGAGCTGTTTTTT. The chain links TRBV5-1 to TRBJ2-2; D gene uncertain. The germline V gene has CDR1 SGHRS and CDR2 YFSETQ. V dropped 4 bases and J dropped 3 bases, with 13 bases sitting between them. The CDR3 is 15 residues long.

DNA of the CDR3: TGTGCCACCGGACTAGCGGGTACCAATACGCAGTATTTT. Translation: CATGLAGTNTQYF. The chain couples TRBV19 to TRBJ2-3; the match to TRBD2 covers 11 bases. CDR3 length: 13 amino acids. Germline V gene data show CDR1 as LNHDA and CDR2 as SQIVND (reference sequence). The ends lost 10 bases at V and 7 bases at J; junction bases unmatched: 7.